One and the same sample provided the 7 T cell receptor beta chains below, sequenced in a study of CD8+CD57+ T cells in acquired aplastic anemia. CDR3 and TCR beta VDJ profiling relied on genomic DNA as the template. In TCRdb, the reads were re-called with MiXCR into one record per CDR3 protein. This sample carries over 100,000 distinct CDR3 sequences, around 41% of them seen once, and the ten largest clones take 8.4%. Specimen: sorted CD4+, CD8+, or CD8+CD57+ T cells (not recorded which) from PBMCs. These receptors were obtained from a human donor in good health, serving as a control.

The V call is TRBV7-8, the J call TRBJ2-7; D is uncertain. Germline V gene data show CDR1 as SGHVS and CDR2 as FQNEAQ. The CDR3 runs 16 residues. Trimming left V 2 bases short and J 0 bases short, with 14 bases between. In DNA form, the CDR3 reads TGTGCCAGCAGCTTATGGTTGACGGTAAGCTCCTACGAGCAGTACTTC. Amino acids: CASSLWLTVSSYEQYF.

V usage is TRBV15 and J usage is TRBJ1-1, with TRBD1 as a possible D gene (5 bases). CDR3 size: 14 residues. The germline V and J ends were trimmed by 2 bases and 10 bases, with 17 bases remaining between them. Germline V gene lookup returns CDR1 LNHNV and CDR2 YYDKDF (reference sequence). The CDR3, as DNA: TGTGCCACCAGCAGAAACTACGGGGGTGTTGGAGCTTTCTTT. Protein sequence: CATSRNYGGVGAFF.

J is TRBJ1-6 and V is TRBV25-1; D remains unclear. Between the trimmed V and J ends, which lost 5 bases and 2 bases, there was a span of 7 bases. Germline lookup yields CDR1 MGHDK and CDR2 SYGVNS. The CDR3 consists of 14 residues. The CDR3 region is CASSLGTYNSPLHF. In nucleotides, the CDR3 is TGTGCCAGCAGTTTGGGGACCTATAATTCACCCCTCCACTTT. The full variable domain, rest sourced from reference TRBV25-1 and TRBJ1-6, is EADIYQTPRYLVIGTGKKITLECSQTMGHDKMYWYQQDPGMELHLIHYSYGVNSTEKGDLSSESTVSRIRTEHFPLTLESARPSHTSQYLCASSLGTYNSPLHFGNGTRLTVT.

J is TRBJ1-5 and V is TRBV19, with a weak D call TRBD1 (6 bases). V was cut by 5 bases and J by 4 bases, with 9 bases left in between. Germline CDR1 reads LNHDA; CDR2 reads SQIVND (reference sequence). The length of the CDR3 is 13 residues. The CDR3 is CASSSTGNQPQHF. CDR3 nucleotides: TGTGCCAGTAGTTCTACAGGGAATCAGCCCCAGCATTTT.

Only a few counts were recorded for this clonotype. The chain employs TRBV6-1 and TRBJ2-1, with TRBD2 matching 13 bases. Trimming at V came to 4 bases and at J to 0 bases, leaving 3 bases not matched to a gene. The germline V gene has CDR1 MNHNS and CDR2 SASEGT. This CDR3 has 17 residues. This CDR3 reads CASSGTSGGSSYNEQFF. As DNA, the CDR3 is TGTGCCAGCAGTGGGACTAGCGGGGGTAGCTCCTACAATGAGCAGTTCTTC.

V and J are TRBV7-9 and TRBJ1-6; unclear D gene. The CDR3 length is 12 residues. Looked up from germline, CDR1 is SEHNR and CDR2 is FQNEAQ (reference sequence). V was cut by 5 bases and J by 6 bases, with 5 bases left in between. The CDR3 sequence: CASSETNSPLHF. In nucleotides, the CDR3 is TGTGCCAGCAGCGAGACTAATTCACCCCTCCACTTT.

This chain joins TRBV25-1 and TRBJ1-6; no clear D. The ends were cut back, 3 bases at V and 4 bases at J, with 10 bases in the middle. This CDR3 region has 15 residues. Germline V gene lookup returns CDR1 MGHDK and CDR2 SYGVNS. This chain's CDR3 is CASSDTGSYNSPLHF. The CDR3 coding sequence is TGTGCCAGCAGTGACACGGGATCTTATAATTCACCCCTCCACTTT. Full variable domain (remainder filled in from reference TRBV25-1 and TRBJ1-6): EADIYQTPRYLVIGTGKKITLECSQTMGHDKMYWYQQDPGMELHLIHYSYGVNSTEKGDLSSESTVSRIRTEHFPLTLESARPSHTSQYLCASSDTGSYNSPLHFGNGTRLTVT.